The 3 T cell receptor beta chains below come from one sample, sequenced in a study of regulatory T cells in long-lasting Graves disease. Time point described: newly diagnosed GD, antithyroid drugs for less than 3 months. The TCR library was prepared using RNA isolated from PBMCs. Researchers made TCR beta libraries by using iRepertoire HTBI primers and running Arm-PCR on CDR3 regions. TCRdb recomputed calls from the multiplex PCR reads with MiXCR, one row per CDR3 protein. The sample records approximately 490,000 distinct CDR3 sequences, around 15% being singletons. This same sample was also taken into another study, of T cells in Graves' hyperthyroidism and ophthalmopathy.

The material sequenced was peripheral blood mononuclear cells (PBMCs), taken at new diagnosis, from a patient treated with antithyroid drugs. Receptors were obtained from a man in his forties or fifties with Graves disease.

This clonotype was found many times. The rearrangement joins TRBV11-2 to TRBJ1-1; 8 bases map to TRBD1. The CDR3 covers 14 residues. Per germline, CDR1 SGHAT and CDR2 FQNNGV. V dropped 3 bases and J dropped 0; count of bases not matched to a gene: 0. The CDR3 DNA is TGTGCCAGCAGCTTGGGACAGGTGAACACTGAAGCTTTCTTT. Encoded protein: CASSLGQVNTEAFF.

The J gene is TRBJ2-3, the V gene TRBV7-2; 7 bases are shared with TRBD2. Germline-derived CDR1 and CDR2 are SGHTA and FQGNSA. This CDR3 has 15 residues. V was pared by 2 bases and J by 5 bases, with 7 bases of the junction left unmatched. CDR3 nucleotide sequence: TGTGCCAGCAGCTTACGCGGGAGAGGTGGAGATACGCAGTATTTT. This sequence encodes CASSLRGRGGDTQYF.

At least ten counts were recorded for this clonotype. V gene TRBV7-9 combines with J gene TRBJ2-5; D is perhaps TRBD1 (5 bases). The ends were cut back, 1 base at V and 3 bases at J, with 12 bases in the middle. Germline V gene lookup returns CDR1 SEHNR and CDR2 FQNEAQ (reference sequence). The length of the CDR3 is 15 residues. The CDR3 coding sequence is TGTGCCAGCAGCTTAGAGGGCAGGGCAGAAGAGACCCAGTACTTC. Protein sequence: CASSLEGRAEETQYF. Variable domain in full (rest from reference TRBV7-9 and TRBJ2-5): DTGVSQNPRHKITKRGQNVTFRCDPISEHNRLYWYRQTLGQGPEFLTYFQNEAQLEKSRLLSDRFSAERPKGSFSTLEIQRTEQGDSAMYLCASSLEGRAEETQYFGPGTRLLVL.